The present T cell receptor beta chain was sequenced within a study of blood T cell repertoires in COVID-19 (dated by TCRdb to about 2020). Study-level background: Collaborator samples came from the United States, Italy and Spain and covered acute and convalescent phases of COVID-19. The prospective study material was composed of cDNA or gDNA derived from T cells, B-cell-depleted T cells, or PBMCs. Deeply sampled blood TCRbeta repertoires from subjects exposed to, actively infected with, or recovered from COVID-19 were included in the dataset. The repertoires were made available in a free public database intended to serve as a resource for research on the immune response to SARS-CoV-2. Samples came from the ongoing ImmuneRACE study (first 160 participants) plus 1,254 subjects from 6 global collaborators. The sample metadata nearly always contained a de-identified subject ID, COVID-19 status, age in years and sex. Where available, HLA class I and class II types were obtained from metadata supplied by the sample provider rather than from assay-based typing.

Broader findings and caveats from the paper: How much clinical and demographic metadata was included differed by source and by participant, and the metadata was provided uncurated.

In the case of this clone: Its antigen remains undetermined. Base qualities are not recorded, but no much larger clone differs from it by a single base.

TCRbeta CDR3 regions were amplified from genomic DNA using the immunoSEQ Assay, a bias-controlled multiplex PCR. On the study's bioinformatics: Nucleated cell counts per sample were estimated from amplification of reference gene primers within the assay. Sequence reads were collapsed and filtered to measure the absolute abundance of every unique TCRbeta CDR3 rearrangement. For each sample, productive Simpson clonality was calculated as the square root of Simpson's diversity index across productive rearrangements. Held by TCRdb, this immuneACCESS table contains in-frame sequences only and omits some clones. Under half of the omission traces to an unresolved V gene where checked; the cause of the rest is unknown. That table gives V, J and clone size, and the DNA gave D and trimming. This sample is represented by a few hundred thousand clones; about 88% of them were singletons. The ten largest clones add up to 5% to 7.5% of the sample.

Participants in the prospective study were aged about 18 to 90 years, lived in 20 to 25 United States geographic areas, and enrolled through a virtual design. In the prospective study, participants were assigned to cohorts based on the clinical history participants reported in a screening survey and a study questionnaire. Exposed participants had been in contact, within 2 weeks of entering the study, with a person who had a PCR-confirmed or clinician-diagnosed case of COVID-19. Each participant in the prospective study had whole blood, serum and a nasopharyngeal or oropharyngeal swab collected by mobile phlebotomists. Participants in the prospective study had the option to provide additional blood draws and questionnaires over a roughly 2-month period. Before DNA extraction, blood samples from the prospective study were shipped at room temperature or frozen. V was cut back by 0 bases and J by 3 bases, leaving a gap of 5 bases between them. The CDR3 starts with the cysteine, ends with the phenylalanine, and has 13 residues. Only CDR3 DNA is held: 39 bases, read in frame from base 1.

The sample was PBMCs or T cells enriched from blood (not recorded which). The V and J genes are TRBV12-3 or TRBV12-4 and TRBJ1-1; no D gene is confidently identified. The TCR was taken from a woman aged 50 to 60 who had been exposed to COVID-19. CDR3 reads: CASSLAIDTEAFF. At the DNA level, the sequence is TGTGCCAGCAGTTTAGCAATAGACACTGAAGCTTTCTTT.